What follows are 2 T cell receptor beta chains derived from one specimen sequenced in a study of T cell responses to AZD1222 COVID-19 vaccine (TCRdb year 2021). Reading the label with the study, this specimen's time point is: about 28 days (+/-7) after the second vaccine dose. The treatment or condition tag for this specimen amounts to: meningococcal conjugate vaccine given as trial control. The library came from the immunoSEQ multiplex PCR assay. TCRdb mirrors the immuneACCESS table, restricted to in-frame sequences. Some clones are absent from its copies; in checked studies, under half trace to an unresolved V gene, and the reason for the others is unknown. The sample records about 47,000 clones, 80% of which are singletons. The ten top clones hold less than 25% of the sample. This specimen was peripheral blood, taken 28 days after the second dose of the MenACWY control vaccine. The receptors come from an adult who received the MenACWY meningococcal vaccine as a control.

The table lists this clone with a few counts. The chain employs TRBV10-1 and TRBJ2-7; D call uncertain. The ends were cut back, 4 bases at V and 2 bases at J, with 12 bases in the middle. The CDR3 has 14 residues. CDR1 WNHNN and CDR2 SYGVQD come from the germline V gene (reference sequence). The CDR3 spells CASSVRPGTYEQYF. The CDR3 DNA is TGCGCCAGCAGTGTCCGTCCGGGTACCTACGAGCAGTACTTC.

This clone was observed once. At the DNA level, this CDR3 is encoded by other sequences in the same sample as well. V is TRBV7-8 and J is TRBJ1-5; the match to TRBD1 covers 7 bases. V lost 5 bases to trimming and J lost 1 base; unmatched junction nucleotides: 2. This CDR3 spans 14 amino acids. Germline values: CDR1 SGHVS, CDR2 FQNEAQ. Written as DNA, the CDR3 is TGTGCCAGCAGCCGAGGGGGCAGCAATCAGCCCCAGCATTTT. Amino acid sequence: CASSRGGSNQPQHF.